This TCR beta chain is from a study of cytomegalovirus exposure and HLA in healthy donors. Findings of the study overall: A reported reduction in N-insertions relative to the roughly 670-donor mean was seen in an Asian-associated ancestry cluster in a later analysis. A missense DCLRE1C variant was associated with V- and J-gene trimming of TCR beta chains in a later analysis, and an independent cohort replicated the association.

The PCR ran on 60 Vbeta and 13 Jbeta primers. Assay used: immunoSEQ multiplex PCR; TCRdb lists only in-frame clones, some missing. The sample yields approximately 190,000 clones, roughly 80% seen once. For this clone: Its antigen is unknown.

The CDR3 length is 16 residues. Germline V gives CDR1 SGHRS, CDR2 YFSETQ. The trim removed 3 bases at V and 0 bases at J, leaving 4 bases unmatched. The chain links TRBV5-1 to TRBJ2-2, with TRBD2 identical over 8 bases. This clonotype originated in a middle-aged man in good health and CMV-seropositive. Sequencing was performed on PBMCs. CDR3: CASSSTGGTNTGELFF. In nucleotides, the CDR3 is TGCGCCAGCAGCTCTACGGGGGGGACGAACACCGGGGAGCTGTTTTTT. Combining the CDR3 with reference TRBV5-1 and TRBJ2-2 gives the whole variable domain KAGVTQTPRYLIKTRGQQVTLSCSPISGHRSVSWYQQTPGQGLQFLFEYFSETQRNKGNFPGRFSGRQFSNSRSEMNVSTLELGDSALYLCASSSTGGTNTGELFFGEGSRLTVL.